These 11 T cell receptor beta chains came from one sample sequenced in a study of T-cell memory formation after mild COVID-19. TCRdb re-analysed the 5' RACE reads in MiXCR, keeping a single row per CDR3 protein. The sample yields about 250,000 distinct CDR3 sequences, 15% to 19% seen once. What was sequenced was PBMCs or a T cell subset sorted from them (not recorded which). The receptor set was obtained from an adult woman who had mild COVID-19 (a few samples of this study predate the infection). Cell type and time point are not known.

The rearrangement uses TRBV7-9 and TRBJ2-1; the D gene could be TRBD1 or TRBD2 (5 bases each). This CDR3 is 15 amino acids long. Trimming took 5 bases from V and 6 from J, leaving 17 bases between them. The germline gives CDR1 SEHNR, CDR2 FQNEAQ (reference sequence). The CDR3 region has the DNA TGTGCCAGCAGCGTATCAGGGAGTCGCGGCAATGAGCAGTTCTTC. Amino acids: CASSVSGSRGNEQFF.

This clonotype was counted many times. The rearrangement joins TRBV24-1 to TRBJ1-3; D not resolved. The CDR3 spans 15 residues. V lost 2 bases, J lost 2 bases, and 9 bases lay in between. Germline V gene sequence: CDR1 KGHDR, CDR2 SFDVKD. The chain's CDR3 is CATSDSRRTGNTIYF. The CDR3 DNA follows: TGTGCCACCAGTGATTCTCGACGGACTGGAAACACCATATATTTT.

The sample holds many counts of this clonotype. The rearrangement joins TRBV3-1 to TRBJ2-3, with 9 bases identical to TRBD1. The CDR3 is made up of 16 amino acids. V lost 2 bases and J lost 4; bases outside the gene matches: 7. Germline V gene data show CDR1 as LGHDT and CDR2 as YNNKEL (reference sequence). The CDR3 region is CASSQRITGGADTQYF. In DNA form, the CDR3 reads TGTGCCAGCAGCCAAAGGATCACAGGGGGCGCAGATACGCAGTATTTT.

The rearrangement links TRBV7-9 to TRBJ1-3, with D hard to call. CDR3 length equals 14 residues. V was pared by 7 bases and J by 2 bases, with 12 bases between. Germline CDR1 and CDR2: SEHNR and FQNEAQ (reference sequence). The CDR3: CASTPRVTGNTIYF. The CDR3 nucleotides read TGTGCCAGCACCCCTAGGGTTACTGGAAACACCATATATTTT.

J is TRBJ1-1 and V is TRBV5-5, with 8 bases lining up with TRBD1. J gave up 1 base and V 3 bases, and 5 bases lay outside the gene matches. The CDR3 covers 15 residues. The germline V gene encodes CDR1 SGHKS and CDR2 YYEKEE (reference sequence). CDR3 sequence: CASSWTGLGNTEAFF. The CDR3 DNA is TGTGCCAGCAGCTGGACAGGGCTTGGGAACACTGAAGCTTTCTTT.

This clonotype was observed a handful of times. The rearrangement uses TRBV4-1 and TRBJ2-1; D possibly corresponds to TRBD2 (6 bases). This CDR3 region has 16 residues. Germline CDR1 is MGHRA and CDR2 is YSYEKL. Trimming removed 1 base from V and 7 bases from J, with 17 bases in between. The CDR3 spells CASSQVGGARGNEQFF. The DNA of the CDR3 is TGCGCCAGCAGCCAAGTGGGTGGCGCTCGGGGGAATGAGCAGTTCTTC.

This clonotype has only a few counts. The chain combines TRBV27 with TRBJ2-7; D may be TRBD2 (5 bases). This CDR3 is 17 amino acids long. Deletions cut 3 bases from V and 3 bases from J, with 21 bases between. Germline assignment: CDR1 MNHEY and CDR2 SMNVEV (reference sequence). CDR3 residues: CASSFSPARTSIYEQYF. The CDR3 bases are TGTGCCAGCAGTTTCTCCCCCGCCCGGACTTCCATCTACGAGCAGTACTTC.

V and J are TRBV3-1 and TRBJ1-1; D unresolved. The CDR3 is 13 residues long. Looked up from germline, CDR1 is LGHDT and CDR2 is YNNKEL (reference sequence). Trimming removed 4 bases at V and 2 bases at J, with 8 bases between. CDR3 region: CASSPEYNTEAFF. CDR3 in DNA: TGTGCCAGCAGCCCGGAATACAACACTGAAGCTTTCTTT.

This clonotype showed up just a few times. The rearrangement uses TRBV7-2 and TRBJ2-6, with unresolved D. The germline V gene has CDR1 SGHTA and CDR2 FQGNSA. CDR3 length: 15 residues. Trimming left V 3 bases short and J 0 bases short, with 6 bases between. CDR3 in DNA: TGTGCCAGCAGCTTCTCCGACTCTGGGGCCAACGTCCTGACTTTC. The encoded protein is CASSFSDSGANVLTF.

V and J are TRBV20-1 and TRBJ2-3, with a possible D match to TRBD2 (6 bases). V was cut by 0 bases and J by 5 bases, with 27 bases left in between. Germline V CDR1 and CDR2: DFQATT, SNEGSKA (reference sequence). CDR3 length: 19 amino acids. CDR3 amino acids: CSARDLPNGRLPGVDTQYF. The DNA for the CDR3 is TGCAGTGCTAGAGATCTGCCTAACGGGAGATTACCCGGGGTAGATACGCAGTATTTT.

The chain employs TRBV29-1 and TRBJ2-1; TRBD1 agrees at 7 bases. V dropped 6 bases and J dropped 4; count of bases not matched to a gene: 15. Germline V gene sequence: CDR1 SQVTM, CDR2 ANQGSEA. The CDR3 totals 16 residues. The CDR3 DNA reads as TGCAGCGTCCGGGAACTAGACAGGGCCAATTACAATGAGCAGTTCTTC. It codes for CSVRELDRANYNEQFF.